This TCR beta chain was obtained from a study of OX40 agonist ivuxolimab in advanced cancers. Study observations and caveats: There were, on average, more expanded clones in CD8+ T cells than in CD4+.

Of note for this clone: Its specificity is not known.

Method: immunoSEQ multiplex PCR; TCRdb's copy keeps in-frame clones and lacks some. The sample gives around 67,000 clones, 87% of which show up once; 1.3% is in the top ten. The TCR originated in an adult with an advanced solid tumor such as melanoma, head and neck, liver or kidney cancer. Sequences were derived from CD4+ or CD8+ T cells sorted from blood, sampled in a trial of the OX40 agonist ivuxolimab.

The CDR3 region has the DNA TGTGCCAGCAGCCCGACTGTCGGTGGAAACACCATATATTTT. Its protein product is CASSPTVGGNTIYF. The chain joins TRBV7-3 to TRBJ1-3, with no clear D. There are 14 residues in the CDR3. Per the germline V gene, CDR1 is SGHTA and CDR2 is FQGTGA. V dropped 5 bases and J dropped 3 bases, with 11 bases sitting between them.